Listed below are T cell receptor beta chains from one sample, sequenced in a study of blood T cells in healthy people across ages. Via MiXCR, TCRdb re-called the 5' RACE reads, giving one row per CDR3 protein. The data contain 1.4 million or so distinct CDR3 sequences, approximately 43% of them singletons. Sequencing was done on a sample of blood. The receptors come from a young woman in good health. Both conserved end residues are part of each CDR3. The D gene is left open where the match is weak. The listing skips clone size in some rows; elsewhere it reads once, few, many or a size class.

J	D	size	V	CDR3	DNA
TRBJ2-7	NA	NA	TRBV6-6	CASSYRQVYYEQYF	TGTGCCAGCAGTTATCGACAGGTGTACTACGAGCAGTACTTC
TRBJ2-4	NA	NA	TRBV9	CASSVDPTLGEQYF	TGTGCCAGCAGCGTAGATCCCACTCTCGGAGAGCAGTACTTC
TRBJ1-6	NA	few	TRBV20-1	CSVRTVNNSPLHF	TGCAGTGTTCGGACAGTTAATAATTCACCCCTCCACTTT
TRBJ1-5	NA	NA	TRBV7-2	CASSFGERIGQPQHF	TGTGCCAGCAGCTTTGGAGAGAGGATTGGTCAGCCCCAGCATTTT
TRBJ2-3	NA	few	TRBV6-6	CASSPLRGRTDTQYF	TGTGCCAGCAGTCCCCTCCGGGGACGCACAGATACGCAGTATTTT
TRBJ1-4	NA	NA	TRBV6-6	CASNPRGLTNEKLFF	TGTGCCAGCAACCCCCGAGGGTTGACTAATGAAAAACTGTTTTTT
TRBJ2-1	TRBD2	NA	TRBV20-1	CSARGGRARDNEQFF	TGCAGTGCCAGAGGCGGGAGGGCCCGGGACAATGAGCAGTTCTTC
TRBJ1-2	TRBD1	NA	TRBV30	CAWSVRDRDHYGYTF	TGTGCCTGGAGTGTAAGGGACAGGGATCACTATGGCTACACCTTC
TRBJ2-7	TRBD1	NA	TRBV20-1	CSARPTDRAYEQYF	TGCAGTGCTAGACCAACCGACAGGGCCTACGAGCAGTACTTC
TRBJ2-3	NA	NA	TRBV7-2	CASSLFGRTDTQYF	TGTGCCAGCAGCCTATTTGGGCGCACAGATACGCAGTATTTT
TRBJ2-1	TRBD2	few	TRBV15	CATSRDRGEGSYNEQFF	TGTGCCACCAGCAGAGATCGGGGGGAGGGTTCCTACAATGAGCAGTTCTTC
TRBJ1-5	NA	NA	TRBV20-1	CSARGAVDQPQHF	TGCAGTGCTAGGGGTGCGGTTGATCAGCCCCAGCATTTT
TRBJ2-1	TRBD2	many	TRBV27	CASSLGLVNEQFF	TGCGCCAGCAGCCTAGGACTAGTCAATGAGCAGTTCTTC
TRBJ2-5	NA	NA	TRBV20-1	CSAMPARRQETQYF	TGCAGTGCTATGCCCGCTAGACGGCAAGAGACCCAGTACTTC
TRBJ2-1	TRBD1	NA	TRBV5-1	CASSKGQGANEQFF	TGCGCCAGCAGCAAGGGACAGGGGGCGAATGAGCAGTTCTTC
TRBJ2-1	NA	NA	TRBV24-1	CATSGKNEQFF	TGTGCCACCAGTGGCAAGAATGAGCAGTTCTTC
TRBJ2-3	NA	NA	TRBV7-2	CASSPWTEFSTDTQYF	TGTGCCAGCAGCCCCTGGACCGAGTTTAGCACAGATACGCAGTATTTT
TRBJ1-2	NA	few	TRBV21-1	CASSKWVIPNYGYTF	TGTGCCAGCAGCAAATGGGTGATCCCTAACTATGGCTACACCTTC
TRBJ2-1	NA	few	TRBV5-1	CASSLGAGASYNEQFF	TGCGCCAGCAGCTTGGGGGCAGGCGCCTCCTACAATGAGCAGTTCTTC
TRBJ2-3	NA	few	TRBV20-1	CSARGISTDTQYF	TGCAGTGCTAGGGGGATTAGCACAGATACGCAGTATTTT
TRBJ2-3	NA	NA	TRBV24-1	CATATGGITDTQYF	TGTGCCACCGCGACCGGGGGAATCACAGATACGCAGTATTTT
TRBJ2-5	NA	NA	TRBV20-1	CSARRHQETQYF	TGCAGTGCTAGGAGGCATCAAGAGACCCAGTACTTC
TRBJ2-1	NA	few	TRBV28	CASSYGTSDLNEQFF	TGTGCCAGCAGTTACGGGACATCGGATCTCAATGAGCAGTTCTTC
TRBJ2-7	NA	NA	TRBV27	CASSLSGASSYEQYF	TGTGCCAGCAGTTTATCGGGGGCCAGCTCCTACGAGCAGTACTTC
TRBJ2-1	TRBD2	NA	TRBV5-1	CASSLLGRAVVGLDEQFF	TGCGCCAGCAGCTTGCTCGGGAGGGCCGTTGTGGGTTTGGATGAGCAGTTCTTC
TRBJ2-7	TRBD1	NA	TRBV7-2	CASSLARPGTDLYEQYF	TGTGCCAGCAGCTTAGCGCGTCCCGGGACAGACCTCTACGAGCAGTACTTC
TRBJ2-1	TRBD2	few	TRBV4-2	CASSQDGGGFYNEQFF	TGTGCCAGCAGCCAAGATGGGGGGGGGTTCTACAATGAGCAGTTCTTC
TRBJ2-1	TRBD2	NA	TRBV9	CASSTGLAGGGYNEQFF	TGTGCCAGCAGCACCGGACTAGCGGGGGGCGGGTACAATGAGCAGTTCTTC
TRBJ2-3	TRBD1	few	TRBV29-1	CSGQPGQGTDTQYF	TGCAGCGGCCAACCGGGACAGGGGACAGATACGCAGTATTTT
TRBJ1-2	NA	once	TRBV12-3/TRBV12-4	CASSGTGRYTF	TGTGCCAGCAGTGGAACAGGGCGATACACCTTC
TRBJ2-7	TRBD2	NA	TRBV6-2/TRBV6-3	CASSLGRPCEQYF	TGTGCCAGCAGCCTCGGGAGGCCCTGCGAGCAGTACTTC
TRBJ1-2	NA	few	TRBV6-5	CASSYSGVHTF	TGTGCCAGCAGTTACTCGGGGGTCCACACCTTC
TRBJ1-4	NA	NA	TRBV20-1	CSAYDSGGGEKLFF	TGCAGTGCCTACGACAGTGGGGGTGGTGAAAAACTGTTTTTT
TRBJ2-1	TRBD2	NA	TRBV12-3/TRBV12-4	CASSTLAGYNEQFF	TGTGCCAGCAGTACACTAGCGGGCTACAATGAGCAGTTCTTC
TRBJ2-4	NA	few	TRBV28	CASRKSAFGNIQYF	TGTGCCAGCAGGAAGAGCGCGTTTGGAAACATTCAGTACTTC
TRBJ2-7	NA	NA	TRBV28	CASSLLASTYEQYF	TGTGCCAGCAGTTTATTAGCCTCTACCTACGAGCAGTACTTC
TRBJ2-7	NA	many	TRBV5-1	CASSLGLVSYEQYF	TGCGCCAGCAGCTTGGGACTAGTGTCCTACGAGCAGTACTTC
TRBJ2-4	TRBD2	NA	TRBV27	CASSLSGGIAKNIQYF	TGTGCCAGCAGTTTATCGGGGGGGATAGCCAAAAACATTCAGTACTTC
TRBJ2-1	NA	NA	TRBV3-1	CASSTSPGYPSYNEQFF	TGTGCCAGCAGCACCTCTCCCGGGTACCCTTCATACAATGAGCAGTTCTTC
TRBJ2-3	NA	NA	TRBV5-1	CASSLGRAQQAETQYF	TGCGCCAGCAGCTTAGGGCGAGCGCAGCAGGCAGAGACGCAGTATTTT
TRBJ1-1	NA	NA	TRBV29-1	CSVEEGTGGSTEAFF	TGCAGCGTTGAAGAGGGTACAGGAGGTAGCACTGAAGCTTTCTTT
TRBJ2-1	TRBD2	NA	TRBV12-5	CASGLGLAGSTNEQFF	TGTGCTAGTGGTCTGGGACTAGCGGGGAGTACGAATGAGCAGTTCTTC
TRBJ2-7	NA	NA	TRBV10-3	CAISRSQGINPYEQYF	TGTGCCATCAGTAGATCTCAGGGAATTAACCCTTACGAGCAGTACTTC
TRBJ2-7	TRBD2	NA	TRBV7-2	CASSPSGGGFYEQYF	TGTGCCAGCAGCCCTAGCGGGGGGGGATTTTACGAGCAGTACTTC
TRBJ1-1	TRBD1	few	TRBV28	CASYQDRRAFF	TGTGCCAGTTATCAGGACAGGAGAGCTTTCTTT
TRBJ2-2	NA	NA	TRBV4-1	CASSQERVGKSGELFF	TGCGCCAGCAGCCAAGAAAGGGTAGGAAAATCCGGGGAGCTGTTTTTT
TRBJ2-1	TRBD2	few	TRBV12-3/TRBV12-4	CATSTSAYNEQFF	TGTGCCACCTCAACTAGCGCCTACAATGAGCAGTTCTTC
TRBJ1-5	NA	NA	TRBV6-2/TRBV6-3	CASSFVSSNQPQHF	TGTGCCAGCAGTTTCGTTTCGAGCAATCAGCCCCAGCATTTT
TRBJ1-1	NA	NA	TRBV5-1	CASSASRGKNTEAFF	TGCGCCAGCAGCGCCTCCAGGGGCAAGAACACTGAAGCTTTCTTT
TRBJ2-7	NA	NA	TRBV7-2	CASSLGAFQIHEQYF	TGTGCCAGCAGCCTAGGGGCTTTTCAAATCCATGAGCAGTACTTC
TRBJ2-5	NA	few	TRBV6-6	CASSYGSIQETQYF	TGTGCCAGCAGTTACGGTAGTATCCAAGAGACCCAGTACTTC
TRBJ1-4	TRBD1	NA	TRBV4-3	CASSQDPTSGGTNEKLFF	TGCGCCAGCAGCCAAGATCCCACATCAGGGGGCACTAATGAAAAACTGTTTTTT
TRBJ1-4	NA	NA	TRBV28	CAGSLGGNEKLFF	TGTGCCGGCAGTTTAGGAGGAAATGAAAAACTGTTTTTT
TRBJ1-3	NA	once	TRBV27	CASSPGQRNTIYF	TGTGCCAGCAGTCCCGGACAGCGAAACACCATATATTTT
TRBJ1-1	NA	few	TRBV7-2	CASSLVVKNTEAFF	TGTGCCAGCAGCTTAGTCGTTAAGAACACTGAAGCTTTCTTT
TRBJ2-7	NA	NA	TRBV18	CASSPTAAGSYEQYF	TGTGCCAGCTCACCTACAGCAGCCGGCTCCTACGAGCAGTACTTC
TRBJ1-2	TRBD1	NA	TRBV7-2	CASSSQGANGYTF	TGTGCCAGCAGCTCTCAGGGGGCAAACGGCTACACCTTC
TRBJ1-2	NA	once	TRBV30	CAWSIDRDDGYTF	TGTGCCTGGAGCATAGACAGAGACGATGGCTACACCTTC
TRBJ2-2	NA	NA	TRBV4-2	CASSGATGELFF	TGTGCCAGCAGCGGAGCGACCGGGGAGCTGTTTTTT